Listed below are T cell receptor beta chains from one sample, sequenced in a study. MiXCR, run by TCRdb on the RT-PCR reads, gives a single entry per CDR3 protein. The table shows around 700,000 distinct CDR3 sequences, with approximately 15% occurring only once. The sample consisted of memory CD4+ T cells from blood. Receptors were obtained from a female donor in good health, serving as a healthy control. CDR3s include the opening cysteine and the closing phenylalanine or tryptophan. A D gene is named only where the DNA matches it firmly. Only some rows state a clone size, as once, few, many or a class for expanded clones.

J: TRBJ1-3
size: .
V: TRBV9
D: .
DNA: TGTGCCAGCAGCCCACATGACCTGACCTCTGGAAACACCATATATTTT
CDR3: CASSPHDLTSGNTIYF

J: TRBJ2-7
size: .
V: TRBV7-8
D: .
DNA: TGTGCCAGCAGCTCAACGAGGCGGACGGGGACCTACGAGCAGTACTTC
CDR3: CASSSTRRTGTYEQYF

J: TRBJ1-1
size: .
V: TRBV28
D: .
DNA: TGTGCCAGCAGGAGGGTGGGACTGATGAACACTGAAGCTTTCTTT
CDR3: CASRRVGLMNTEAFF

J: TRBJ1-2
size: .
V: TRBV27
D: .
DNA: TGTGCCAGCAGTTTTCGGACATCCTATGGCTACACCTTC
CDR3: CASSFRTSYGYTF

J: TRBJ2-1
size: few
V: TRBV28
D: .
DNA: TGTGCCAGCAGTCCCACTAGATACGGATATGAGCAGTTCTTC
CDR3: CASSPTRYGYEQFF

J: TRBJ2-7
size: few
V: TRBV20-1
D: .
DNA: TGCAGTGCCCAGAAGGGGAACTACGAGCAGTACTTC
CDR3: CSAQKGNYEQYF

J: TRBJ1-1
size: few
V: TRBV7-2
D: .
DNA: TGTGCCAGCAGCTTAGGAGGGGAGATCACTGAAGCTTTCTTT
CDR3: CASSLGGEITEAFF

J: TRBJ2-2
size: many
V: TRBV12-3/TRBV12-4
D: .
DNA: TGTGCCAGCAGCCAACGGAACACCGGGGAGCTGTTTTTT
CDR3: CASSQRNTGELFF

J: TRBJ1-5
size: few
V: TRBV6-5
D: .
DNA: TGTGCCAGCAGTTACCGCGAGCTTGGTCAGCCCCAGCATTTT
CDR3: CASSYRELGQPQHF

J: TRBJ1-4
size: .
V: TRBV27
D: TRBD1
DNA: TGTGCCAGCAGTTTATCCGCCCTTCAGGGGGAGGCTGAAAAACTGTTTTTT
CDR3: CASSLSALQGEAEKLFF

J: TRBJ2-3
size: few
V: TRBV20-1
D: .
DNA: TGCAGTGCCACCCCGGTTACAGATACGCAGTATTTT
CDR3: CSATPVTDTQYF

J: TRBJ2-3
size: few
V: TRBV7-2
D: .
DNA: TGTGCCAGCAGCAACGGACAGATCACAGATACGCAGTATTTT
CDR3: CASSNGQITDTQYF

J: TRBJ1-1
size: .
V: TRBV5-1
D: .
DNA: TGCGCCAGCAGAACCAACCCATTGAACACTGAAGCTTTCTTT
CDR3: CASRTNPLNTEAFF

J: TRBJ1-1
size: few
V: TRBV28
D: .
DNA: TGTGCCAGCAGTTTGGGCGGGAGAGGGGGTGACACTGAAGCTTTCTTT
CDR3: CASSLGGRGGDTEAFF

J: TRBJ2-7
size: many
V: TRBV29-1
D: TRBD1
DNA: TGCAGCGTAAGACAGGGCCCCACGCAGTACTTC
CDR3: CSVRQGPTQYF

J: TRBJ1-2
size: .
V: TRBV6-6
D: TRBD1
DNA: TGTGCCAGCAGCCCTCACGACAGGGATAACTATGGCTACACCTTC
CDR3: CASSPHDRDNYGYTF

J: TRBJ2-5
size: many
V: TRBV20-1
D: TRBD2
DNA: TGCAGTGCTCCTTGGACTAGCGGGCCCCAAGAGACCCAGTACTTC
CDR3: CSAPWTSGPQETQYF

J: TRBJ1-6
size: many
V: TRBV29-1
D: .
DNA: TGCAGCGCTCGCCACGGGACAAGCGATTCACCCCTCCACTTT
CDR3: CSARHGTSDSPLHF

J: TRBJ2-7
size: many
V: TRBV20-1
D: TRBD1
DNA: TGCAGTGCTAGAGACGCGGACAGGGGTCGTCCCGAGCAGTACTTC
CDR3: CSARDADRGRPEQYF

J: TRBJ1-5
size: .
V: TRBV6-2/TRBV6-3
D: .
DNA: TGTGCCAGCAGCAACCACCCGGGAGCCGAAGTGGTTCAGCCCCAGCATTTT
CDR3: CASSNHPGAEVVQPQHF

J: TRBJ2-3
size: .
V: TRBV3-1
D: .
DNA: TGTGCCAGCAGCCAAGATCTGCTCAGCACAGATACGCAGTATTTT
CDR3: CASSQDLLSTDTQYF

J: TRBJ2-1
size: many
V: TRBV10-3
D: .
DNA: TGTGCCATCAGTGGCCCAAGCGGCCAGTCCTACAATGAGCAGTTCTTC
CDR3: CAISGPSGQSYNEQFF

J: TRBJ1-4
size: once
V: TRBV27
D: TRBD1
DNA: TGTGCCAGCAGTTCCCAGTCAGGGGGCCATGAAAAACTGTTTTTT
CDR3: CASSSQSGGHEKLFF

J: TRBJ1-5
size: .
V: TRBV30
D: .
DNA: TGTGCCTGGAACAGGGACACCGATCAGCCCCAGCATTTT
CDR3: CAWNRDTDQPQHF

J: TRBJ2-7
size: .
V: TRBV12-3/TRBV12-4
D: .
DNA: TGTGCCAGCAGTCCCACGATTGAGAAGGGCTACGAGCGGTACTTC
CDR3: CASSPTIEKGYERYF

J: TRBJ2-3
size: many
V: TRBV20-1
D: .
DNA: TGCAGTGCTAGGACAGCGATGTTGGGCACAGATACGCAGTATTTT
CDR3: CSARTAMLGTDTQYF

J: TRBJ2-5
size: many
V: TRBV10-3
D: TRBD1
DNA: TGTGCCATCAGGGACAGGAGAGAGACCCAGTACTTC
CDR3: CAIRDRRETQYF

J: TRBJ2-5
size: many
V: TRBV4-1
D: .
DNA: TGCGCCAGCAGCCAAGAGGAGGGCCAGACCCAGTACTTC
CDR3: CASSQEEGQTQYF

J: TRBJ2-1
size: .
V: TRBV4-1
D: TRBD1
DNA: TGCGCCAGCAGCCCGGGACAGGGGTCCCAGTTCTTC
CDR3: CASSPGQGSQFF

J: TRBJ1-2
size: .
V: TRBV12-3/TRBV12-4
D: .
DNA: TGTGCCAGCAGTTTGAGCCAGAACTGGCGCTACACCTTC
CDR3: CASSLSQNWRYTF

J: TRBJ2-5
size: .
V: TRBV4-2
D: .
DNA: TGTGCCAGCAGCCAATGGGGGGAGACCCAGTACTTC
CDR3: CASSQWGETQYF

J: TRBJ2-7
size: many
V: TRBV20-1
D: .
DNA: TGCAGTGCTGCCGACAAGGGGCAAGTCGGTGGGTACTTC
CDR3: CSAADKGQVGGYF

J: TRBJ2-1
size: many
V: TRBV29-1
D: TRBD2
DNA: TGCAGCGTTGGGGGGACTAGCGGATACAATGAGCAGTTCTTC
CDR3: CSVGGTSGYNEQFF

J: TRBJ1-2
size: many
V: TRBV29-1
D: .
DNA: TGCAGCGTTGAAGGCAGGGTAGATGGCTACACCTTC
CDR3: CSVEGRVDGYTF

J: TRBJ2-3
size: .
V: TRBV9
D: TRBD2
DNA: TGTGCCAGCAGCGTCGGATTCAGCGGGGGACTGACGCAGTATTTT
CDR3: CASSVGFSGGLTQYF

J: TRBJ2-7
size: many
V: TRBV7-2
D: .
DNA: TGTGCCAGCAGCCCCCAACCGGACACCTCCTACGAGCAGTACTTC
CDR3: CASSPQPDTSYEQYF

J: TRBJ2-1
size: .
V: TRBV9
D: .
DNA: TGTGCCAGCAGCGTAGAGGGGAGGGGGCGGTCCTACAATGAGCAGTTCTTC
CDR3: CASSVEGRGRSYNEQFF

J: TRBJ1-2
size: many
V: TRBV6-6
D: .
DNA: TGTGCCAGCAGACTCCAATCTAACTATGGCTACACCTTC
CDR3: CASRLQSNYGYTF

J: TRBJ2-1
size: .
V: TRBV20-1
D: .
DNA: TGCAGTGCTAGTCTCCTAGCGAGCTACAATGAGCAGTTCTTC
CDR3: CSASLLASYNEQFF

J: TRBJ2-1
size: many
V: TRBV7-3
D: .
DNA: TGTGCCAGCAGCTTAGACAGCTCCTACAATGAGCAGTTCTTC
CDR3: CASSLDSSYNEQFF

J: TRBJ2-6
size: many
V: TRBV28
D: .
DNA: TGTGCCAGCAGCTTAGGAGGGGCTGGGGCCAACGTCCTGACTTTC
CDR3: CASSLGGAGANVLTF

J: TRBJ2-3
size: many
V: TRBV6-1
D: .
DNA: TGTGCCAGCAGGGGACTCGCAGGGGCAGATACGCAGTATTTT
CDR3: CASRGLAGADTQYF

J: TRBJ2-3
size: many
V: TRBV29-1
D: .
DNA: TGCAGCGTAAGAACGGCGGCAGATACGCAGTATTTT
CDR3: CSVRTAADTQYF

J: TRBJ1-2
size: .
V: TRBV6-6
D: TRBD1
DNA: TGTGCCAGCAGTTACGACAGGGTCCGTGGCTACACCTTC
CDR3: CASSYDRVRGYTF

J: TRBJ2-7
size: .
V: TRBV28
D: TRBD1
DNA: TGTGCCAGCAGTCAAGTACGACAGGGGGTTCGCGAGCAGTACTTC
CDR3: CASSQVRQGVREQYF

J: TRBJ2-5
size: many
V: TRBV15
D: .
DNA: TGTGCCACCAGCAGAGTCCTGGGGGGCGAGACCCAGTACTTC
CDR3: CATSRVLGGETQYF

J: TRBJ2-3
size: few
V: TRBV20-1
D: TRBD2
DNA: TGCAGTGCGGGGACTAGCATTAGCACAGATACGCAGTATTTT
CDR3: CSAGTSISTDTQYF

J: TRBJ2-4
size: many
V: TRBV10-3
D: .
DNA: TGTGCCATCAGTCCGAGTAAAAACATTCAGTACTTC
CDR3: CAISPSKNIQYF

J: TRBJ2-3
size: many
V: TRBV5-6
D: .
DNA: TGTGCCAGCAGCCCGGATCAGGATACGCAGTATTTT
CDR3: CASSPDQDTQYF

J: TRBJ2-2
size: .
V: TRBV18
D: TRBD2
DNA: TGTGCCAGCTCACGATACACCGGGACTAGCGGAACCGGGGAGCTGTTTTTT
CDR3: CASSRYTGTSGTGELFF